The 24 T cell receptor beta chains below come from one sample, sequenced in a study of response to subunit inactivated influenza vaccine. TCRdb called the RT-PCR reads again in MiXCR, with one record for every CDR3 protein. Of about 310,000 distinct CDR3 sequences listed, just over 20% are singletons. The sample in question was PBMCs from blood, obtained approximately 20 months after vaccination. Receptors originate from a man in his fifties or sixties who received an inactivated influenza vaccine.

The chain carries TRBV7-2 and TRBJ1-2; tentatively, D is TRBD1 (6 bases). The V gene's germline CDR1 is SGHTA and CDR2 FQGNSA. V lost 6 bases to trimming and J lost 6 bases, with 14 bases between them. The CDR3 is 13 amino acids. The CDR3 here is CASRIRGRDGYTF. For the CDR3, the DNA is TGTGCCAGCAGAATTAGGGGGAGGGATGGCTACACCTTC. Full variable domain (missing parts from reference TRBV7-2 and TRBJ1-2): GAGVSQSPSNKVTEKGKDVELRCDPISGHTALYWYRQSLGQGLEFLIYFQGNSAPDKSGLPSDRFSAERTGGSVSTLTIQRTQQEDSAVYLCASRIRGRDGYTFGSGTRLTVV.

This clonotype showed up just a few times. The V and J genes are TRBV5-6 and TRBJ1-4; tentative D call: TRBD1 (5 bases). Germline V gene data show CDR1 as SGHDT and CDR2 as YYEEEE. The CDR3 runs 13 residues. Trimming took 2 bases from V and 8 from J, leaving 10 bases between them. The CDR3 nucleotides are TGTGCCAGCAGCTTAGGGGTTACGGAAAAACTGTTTTTT. Protein: CASSLGVTEKLFF.

This clonotype appeared a few times. One end of the junction does not line up with germline, which may come from a read error. This chain connects TRBV4-1 to TRBJ1-1; D is uncertain. The CDR3 is 15 amino acids. Per the germline V gene, CDR1 is MGHRA and CDR2 is YSYEKL. The CDR3 spells CASSQDLRRGRPDAF. The CDR3 bases are TGCGCCAGCAGCCAAGATTTACGGCGCGGACGCCCCGATGCATTT.

This clonotype was seen many times. The chain is built from TRBV7-9 and TRBJ1-1, with D tentatively TRBD1 (5 bases). This CDR3 contains 14 residues. CDR1 SEHNR and CDR2 FQNEAQ come from the germline V gene (reference sequence). The V gene lost 5 bases and the J gene lost 6 bases, with 16 bases spanning the gap. The CDR3 is CASSTHQEGSEAFF. CDR3 DNA sequence: TGTGCCAGCAGCACCCACCAGGAGGGGTCTGAAGCTTTCTTT.

This clonotype was found a few times. V and J are TRBV4-2 and TRBJ2-5; D perhaps matches TRBD2 (6 bases). Trimming cost V 4 bases and J 2 bases, with 17 bases left between them. CDR1 and CDR2 (germline): LGHNA, YNFKEQ. This CDR3 contains 16 residues. The CDR3 DNA is TGTGCCAGCAGCCTGGGGCTCGCGGGACCGCAAGAGACCCAGTACTTC. Amino acids: CASSLGLAGPQETQYF.

This clonotype was picked up many times. The V and J genes are TRBV6-2 or TRBV6-3 and TRBJ2-5; unclear D gene. This CDR3 contains 16 residues. The V gene lost 2 bases and the J gene lost 1 base, with 14 bases spanning the gap. Germline lookup yields CDR1 MNHEY and CDR2 SVGEGT. CDR3 nucleotides: TGTGCCAGCAGTTACCTCGGCCTTTCGACCCAAGAGACCCAGTACTTC. It yields the protein CASSYLGLSTQETQYF.

This clonotype is a singleton in its sample. V is TRBV3-1 and J is TRBJ2-2, with D perhaps matching TRBD2 (5 bases). Germline CDR1 and CDR2: LGHDT and YNNKEL (reference sequence). The CDR3 consists of 15 residues. Trimming shortened V by 1 base and J by 4 bases, and 10 bases separated the two germline ends. As DNA, the CDR3 is TGTGCCAGCAGCCAAGCTAGCCAGATCACCGGGGAGCTGTTTTTT. Its translation is CASSQASQITGELFF.

This clonotype has a handful of counts. The chain uses TRBV29-1 and TRBJ2-4; possibly TRBD1 for D (6 bases). With 6 bases removed from V and 9 bases from J, the gap between germline ends came to 12 bases. Germline CDR1 is SQVTM and CDR2 is ANQGSEA. This CDR3 is 11 amino acids long. The CDR3 coding sequence is TGCAGCGTGGCAGGGGAGCGCATTCAGTACTTC. Protein: CSVAGERIQYF.

At least ten counts were recorded for this clonotype. The rearrangement links TRBV5-1 to TRBJ1-4; D gene ambiguous. The V gene's germline CDR1 is SGHRS and CDR2 YFSETQ. V shed 1 base and J shed 8 bases, with 12 bases lying between them. CDR3 length equals 14 residues. The CDR3 region is CASSLTSIREKLFF. Written as DNA, the CDR3 is TGCGCCAGCAGCTTGACGTCAATCCGGGAAAAACTGTTTTTT.

The V and J genes are TRBV23-1 and TRBJ2-1; 8 nucleotides align to TRBD2. TRBV23-1 is given ORF status, its function remaining uncertain. The CDR3 sequence is 15 residues long. V shed 6 bases and J 8 bases; nucleotides not matched to a gene: 12. The CDR3 sequence: CASSPGGGGGYEQFF. The CDR3 DNA is TGCGCCAGCAGCCCCGGGGGGGGAGGAGGTTATGAGCAGTTCTTC.

This clonotype has only a few counts. J is TRBJ1-4 and V is TRBV30, with 9 bases that match TRBD1. Germline loops: CDR1 GTSNPN, CDR2 SVGIG (reference sequence). Trimming removed 7 bases from V and 5 bases from J; junction bases left unmatched: 8. The CDR3 length is 14 residues. CDR3 DNA sequence: TGTGCCTACTCTTCCGGGACAGGGAATGAAAAACTGTTTTTT. Protein sequence: CAYSSGTGNEKLFF.

This clonotype has only a few counts. V usage is TRBV5-1 and J usage is TRBJ2-5, with D uncertain. Trimming removed 0 bases at V and 2 bases at J, with 8 bases between. Germline V lookup: CDR1 SGHRS, CDR2 YFSETQ. This CDR3 contains 14 residues. The DNA of the CDR3 is TGCGCCAGCAGCTTGGCTGCCAGTCAAGAGACCCAGTACTTC. It specifies CASSLAASQETQYF.

This clonotype was observed a handful of times. This chain connects TRBV20-1 to TRBJ2-7; tentatively, D is TRBD2 (5 bases). The germline V gene encodes CDR1 DFQATT and CDR2 SNEGSKA (reference sequence). The ends were cut back, 1 base at V and 0 bases at J, with 10 bases in the middle. The CDR3 sequence is 14 residues long. CDR3 sequence reads: CSARVGGSSYEQYF. The CDR3 DNA follows: TGCAGTGCTAGAGTAGGAGGCAGCTCCTACGAGCAGTACTTC.

The chain carries TRBV7-9 and TRBJ2-7; TRBD2 is a possible D gene (6 bases). The CDR3 contains 16 residues. Trimming removed 6 bases at V and 0 bases at J, with 18 bases between. Germline V gene sequence: CDR1 SEHNR, CDR2 FQNEAQ (reference sequence). The CDR3 sequence is CASSLPRDSSSYEQYF. CDR3 sequence (DNA): TGTGCCAGCAGTTTACCTCGGGACTCAAGCTCCTACGAGCAGTACTTC.

This clonotype was observed a handful of times. This chain uses TRBV20-1 with TRBJ2-3; D gene unclear. The CDR3 contains 14 residues. The V gene's germline CDR1 is DFQATT and CDR2 SNEGSKA (reference sequence). V lost 6 bases to trimming and J lost 4 bases, with 17 bases between them. The CDR3 DNA reads as TGCAGTGCCTCCCTCCCGTGGGCCGCAGATACGCAGTATTTT. It yields the protein CSASLPWAADTQYF.

This clonotype was detected only a few times. The J gene is TRBJ1-2, the V gene TRBV20-1, with 10 nucleotides matching TRBD1. V gave up 5 bases and J gave up 7 bases; unmatched junction bases: 10. The CDR3 is 14 amino acids. In germline, CDR1 is DFQATT, CDR2 SNEGSKA (reference sequence). CDR3 amino acids: CSAPSGTGAAGYTF. As DNA, the CDR3 is TGCAGTGCTCCTTCTGGGACAGGGGCGGCTGGCTACACCTTC.

This clonotype has just a few counts. The genes are TRBV28 and TRBJ1-2, with a weak D call TRBD1 (5 bases). Between the trimmed V and J ends, which lost 6 bases and 6 bases, there was a span of 17 bases. The length of the CDR3 is 14 residues. The germline V gene has CDR1 MDHEN and CDR2 SYDVKM. CDR3 bases: TGTGCCAGCAGCCTGTTCCAGGGTCTGGATGGCTACACCTTC. Protein: CASSLFQGLDGYTF.

This clonotype was observed a few times. The rearrangement uses TRBV7-7 and TRBJ2-1; D is perhaps TRBD1 (5 bases). The CDR3 spans 13 residues. Per the germline V gene, CDR1 is SSHAT and CDR2 is FNYEAQ (reference sequence). The V gene lost 5 bases and the J gene lost 5 bases, with 10 bases spanning the gap. The CDR3 coding sequence is TGTGCCAGCAGCGCCGACAGACACAATGAGCAGTTCTTC. Translated, it gives CASSADRHNEQFF.

Only a few counts were recorded for this clonotype. The rearrangement joins TRBV5-1 to TRBJ2-2; D gene unclear. The germline gives CDR1 SGHRS, CDR2 YFSETQ. The V gene lost 0 bases and the J gene lost 2 bases, with 17 bases spanning the gap. The CDR3 runs to 18 residues. The CDR3 region has the DNA TGCGCCAGCAGCTTGGTCGGCGGAATCCAAAGAAACACCGGGGAGCTGTTTTTT. This codes for CASSLVGGIQRNTGELFF.

V usage is TRBV12-3 or TRBV12-4 and J usage is TRBJ2-7, with unresolved D. Trimming removed 0 bases at V and 2 bases at J, with 11 bases between. The CDR3 sequence is 15 residues long. CDR3 DNA sequence: TGTGCCAGCAGTTTAGCGCGAGGCAGCCCCTACGAGCAGTACTTC. This translates into CASSLARGSPYEQYF.

This clonotype was observed a few times. This chain connects TRBV19 to TRBJ1-5; D gene unclear. With 0 bases removed from V and 5 bases from J, the gap between germline ends came to 5 bases. Germline CDR1 is LNHDA and CDR2 is SQIVND (reference sequence). The CDR3 totals 13 residues. CDR3 residues: CASSIDQYQPQHF. CDR3 nucleotides: TGTGCCAGTAGTATAGATCAGTATCAGCCCCAGCATTTT.

This clonotype has only a few counts. This chain connects TRBV24-1 to TRBJ1-5; TRBD1 is a possible D gene (5 bases). V shed 12 bases and J shed 7 bases, with 21 bases lying between them. The germline V gene encodes CDR1 KGHDR and CDR2 SFDVKD. There are 14 residues in the CDR3. CDR3 amino acids: CASSGTGNRQPQHF. The DNA of the CDR3 is TGTGCCTCGTCCGGGACGGGAAATCGGCAGCCCCAGCATTTT.

In its sample, this clonotype was seen many times. The chain employs TRBV10-3 and TRBJ1-1; D is perhaps TRBD1 (5 bases). Germline CDR1 and CDR2: ENHRY and SYGVKD. V was cut by 6 bases and J by 1 base, with 12 bases left in between. The CDR3 contains 14 residues. The CDR3 DNA follows: TGTGCCATCAGGTCCGTTGGGGCGAACACTGAAGCTTTCTTT. It codes for CAIRSVGANTEAFF.

This clonotype was picked up a small number of times. In nucleotides, the CDR3 is TGTGCCAGCAGCGGCGACGGGAGCTCCCATGGCTACACCTTC. This encodes CASSGDGSSHGYTF. The rearrangement uses TRBV7-9 and TRBJ1-2; no definite D call. Germline CDR1 SEHNR, CDR2 FQNEAQ (reference sequence). V shed 5 bases and J shed 6 bases, with 16 bases lying between them. The CDR3 is 14 amino acids.